This T cell receptor (beta chain) was profiled in a study of T cell responses to AZD1222 COVID-19 vaccine. TCRdb's table, derived via immunoSEQ multiplex PCR, lists solely in-frame clones and lacks some. The sample yields about 85,000 clones, about nine tenths seen once. Study observations and caveats: Every sample of the repertoires postdated the peak T cell response. Donors were largely white British and mainly female; clonal diversity was possibly underestimated. Of spike-specific TCRs, nearly half reportedly target regions left unmutated in variants. After two AZD1222 doses, spike-specific TCR breadth and depth rose versus day 0.

Deletions cut 6 bases from V and 6 bases from J, with 3 bases between. This CDR3 has 11 residues. Details on this clone: Its antigen remains unidentified.

Here the sequenced sample was peripheral blood, taken on day 0 of AZD1222 vaccination. This receptor was obtained from an adult in good health. The rearrangement joins TRBV12-3 or TRBV12-4 to TRBJ1-6; D unresolved. In DNA form, the CDR3 reads TGTGCCAGCAGCCTTAATTCACCCCTCCACTTT. Amino acids: CASSLNSPLHF.